This T cell receptor (beta chain) was captured in a study of control samples from healthy donors and cancer patients. Between the trimmed V and J ends, which lost 2 bases and 6 bases, there was a span of 10 bases. The germline CDR1 and CDR2 sequences are MNHNS and SASEGT. The CDR3 runs to 14 residues. This table comes from immunoSEQ multiplex PCR, and its TCRdb copy is limited to in-frame clones, with some not included. Of about 92,000 clones listed, about four fifths were seen once; the top ten hold 8.5% to 10%. V gene TRBV6-1 combines with J gene TRBJ2-2; possibly TRBD1 or TRBD2 for D (5 bases each). The source of this sequence is a woman aged 60-75 years in good health. Sequencing used blood. CDR3 coding DNA: TGTGCCAGCAGTGAAATAAGGGGAGCCGGGGAGCTGTTTTTT. It translates to CASSEIRGAGELFF.